This T cell receptor (beta chain) was observed in a study of cytomegalovirus exposure and HLA in healthy donors. The CDR3 extends over 16 amino acids. Unmatched junction bases numbered 1, after V lost 2 bases and J lost 3 bases. The germline gives CDR1 MNHNY, CDR2 SVGAGI (reference sequence). The PCR ran on 60 Vbeta and 13 Jbeta primers. Method: immunoSEQ multiplex PCR; TCRdb's copy keeps in-frame clones and lacks some. This table holds roughly 140,000 clones, roughly three quarters found once. The chain has TRBV6-6 and TRBJ1-4; 12 bases fit TRBD1. The specimen sequenced was PBMCs. The clonotype comes from a human donor in good health. The CDR3 region has the DNA TGTGCCAGCAGTTACGGGACAGGGGGCCCTAATGAAAAACTGTTTTTT. It specifies CASSYGTGGPNEKLFF.